Described below is a single T cell receptor (beta chain) sequence and its context. Its ends do not fully match the called genes, so a read error is possible. Hyperthyroidism had been newly diagnosed in patients aged 18 to 65, and its duration was under 2 months. The study excluded patients with uncontrolled infection, other autoimmune disease, pregnancy or lactation. From roughly 9.2 ml of fresh peripheral blood, PBMCs were isolated. This CDR3 has 13 amino acids. CDR1 SGHRS and CDR2 YFSETQ come from the germline V gene. The data were taken from a study of T cells in Graves' hyperthyroidism and ophthalmopathy. Amplified TCR beta CDR3 regions came from RNA transcripts. A first-round RT-PCR of the TCR CDR3 used the HTBI primer set. MiXCR, applied by TCRdb to the multiplex PCR reads, yields one record per CDR3 protein. In the table there are 150,000 or so distinct CDR3 sequences, around 21% of which are singletons.

This receptor was taken from a woman aged 45-60 years with Graves' hyperthyroidism that later progressed to Graves' ophthalmopathy. Material for sequencing was blood. V gene TRBV5-1 combines with J gene TRBJ1-2, with D uncertain. The CDR3 here is CASGLQDNYGYTF. CDR3 sequence (DNA): TGCGCCAGCGGCTTGCAGGATAACTATGGCTACACCTTC.